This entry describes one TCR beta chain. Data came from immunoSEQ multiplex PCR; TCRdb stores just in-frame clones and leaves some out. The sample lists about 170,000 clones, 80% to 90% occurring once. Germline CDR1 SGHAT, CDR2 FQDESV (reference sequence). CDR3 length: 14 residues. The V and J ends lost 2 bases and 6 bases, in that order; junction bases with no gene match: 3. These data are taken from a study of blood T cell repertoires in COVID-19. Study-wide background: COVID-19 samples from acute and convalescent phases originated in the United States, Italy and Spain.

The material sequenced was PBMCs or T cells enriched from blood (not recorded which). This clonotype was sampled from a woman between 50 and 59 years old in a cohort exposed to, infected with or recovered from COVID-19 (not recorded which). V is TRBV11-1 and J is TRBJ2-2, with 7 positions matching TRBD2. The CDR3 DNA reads TGTGCCAGCAGCTTACTTCGGGGGGCCGGGGAGCTGTTTTTT. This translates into CASSLLRGAGELFF.